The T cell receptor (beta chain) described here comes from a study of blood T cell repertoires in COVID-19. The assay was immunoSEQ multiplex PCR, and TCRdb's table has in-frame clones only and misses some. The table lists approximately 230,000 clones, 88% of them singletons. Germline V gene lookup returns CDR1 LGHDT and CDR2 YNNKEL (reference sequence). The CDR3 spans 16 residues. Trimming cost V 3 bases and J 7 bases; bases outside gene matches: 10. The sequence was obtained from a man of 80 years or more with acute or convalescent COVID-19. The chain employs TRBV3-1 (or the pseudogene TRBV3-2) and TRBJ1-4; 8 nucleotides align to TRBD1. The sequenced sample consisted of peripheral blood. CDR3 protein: CASSQSDRGNREKLFF. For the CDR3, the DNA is TGTGCCAGCAGCCAGAGCGACAGGGGAAATCGTGAAAAACTGTTTTTT.